The T cell receptor beta chain under discussion was sequenced for a study of Tregs in tolerant kidney transplant recipients. Recipients received nonmyeloablative bone marrow transplants from related graft donors, with transient mixed chimerism. Libraries were prepared by immunoSEQ multiplex PCR; TCRdb keeps only in-frame clonotypes and omits some of them. The sample consists of about 64,000 clones, approximately 89% of them appearing once. The specimen was CD4+ T cells from blood (PBMCs), collected 6 months after the transplant. This sequence originates from a human patient who received a combined kidney and bone marrow transplant. The graft donor may have contributed some T cells.

The CDR3 protein is CASSLQGLQHEQYF. As DNA, the CDR3 is TGTGCCAGCAGCTTACAGGGGCTTCAACACGAGCAGTACTTC. The J gene is TRBJ2-7, the V gene TRBV5-6, with TRBD1 matching over 7 bases. Germline CDR1 SGHDT, CDR2 YYEEEE. The CDR3 loop spans 14 amino acids. Losses at the gene ends were 2 bases for V and 5 bases for J; bases not matched to a gene: 7. The full variable domain, completed using reference TRBV5-6 and TRBJ2-7, is DAGVTQSPTHLIKTRGQQVTLRCSPKSGHDTVSWYQQALGQGPQFIFQYYEEEERQRGNFPDRFSGHQFPNYSSELNVNALLLGDSALYLCASSLQGLQHEQYFGPGTRLTVT.